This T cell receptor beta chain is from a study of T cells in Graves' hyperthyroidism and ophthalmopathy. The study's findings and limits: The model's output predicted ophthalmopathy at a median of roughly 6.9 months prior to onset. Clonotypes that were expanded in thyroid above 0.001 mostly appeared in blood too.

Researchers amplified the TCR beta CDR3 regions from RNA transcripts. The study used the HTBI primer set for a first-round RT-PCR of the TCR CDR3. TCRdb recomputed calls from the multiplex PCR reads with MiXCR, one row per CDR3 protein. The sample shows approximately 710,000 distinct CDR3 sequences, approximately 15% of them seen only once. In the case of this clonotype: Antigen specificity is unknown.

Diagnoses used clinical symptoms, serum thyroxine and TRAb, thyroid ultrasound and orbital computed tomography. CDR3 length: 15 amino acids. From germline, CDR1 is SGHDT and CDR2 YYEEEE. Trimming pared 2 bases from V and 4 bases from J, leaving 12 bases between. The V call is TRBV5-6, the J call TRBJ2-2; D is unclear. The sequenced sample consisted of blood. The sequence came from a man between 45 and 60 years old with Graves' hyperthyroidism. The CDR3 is CASSFGLGFTGELFF. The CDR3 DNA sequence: TGTGCCAGCAGCTTTGGTTTAGGGTTCACCGGGGAGCTGTTTTTT.